The source of this TCR beta chain is a study of patients and donors after allogeneic stem cell transplantation (TCRdb year 2020). In regard to this clonotype: Its binding antigen is unknown. It has no much larger one-base neighbor in the sample; base qualities were not kept.

Library construction relied on RT-PCR. Data came from a NextSeq 550. The public reads were run again by TCRdb, first through fastp at Q25 and then through MiXCR, and only productive beta chains were kept. Each CDR3 protein appears once, grouped with its most common genes and DNA. Within this sample are roughly 880,000 distinct CDR3 sequences, with roughly 18% of them counted one time only. The ten largest clones represent roughly 6% of the sample. Sequences were obtained from blood, either unsorted or a sorted T cell fraction (not recorded which). This receptor was obtained from a human donor who was either an allogeneic HSCT recipient or a stem cell or donor lymphocyte infusion donor (not recorded which). It is not recorded whose cells these are; they may come from a transplant donor.

The sequence in DNA is TGCGCCAGCAGCCAAGCTACTAAGTCCCCTAACTATGGCTACACCTTC. This sequence encodes CASSQATKSPNYGYTF. This chain joins TRBV4-3 to TRBJ1-2; the D gene remains uncertain. V loses 1 base, J loses 0 bases, and the germline ends lie 12 bases apart. Per the germline V gene, LGHNA is the CDR1 and YSLEER is the CDR2. From the cysteine up to the phenylalanine, the CDR3 has a length of 16 residues. The only DNA kept is the CDR3, 48 bases in frame from the first base.